This T cell receptor (beta chain) was observed in a study of blood T cell repertoires in COVID-19. Study details: The study drew acute and convalescent COVID-19 samples from the United States, Italy and Spain. The cDNA or gDNA used as material had been derived from T cells, B-cell-depleted T cells, or PBMCs.

The CDR3 consists of 14 residues. Between the trimmed V and J ends, which lost 4 bases and 4 bases, there was a span of 13 bases. In germline, CDR1 is SGHKS, CDR2 YYEKEE (reference sequence). In the original workflow: How many nucleated cells were present was estimated from reference gene primer amplification. TCRdb's copy holds only in-frame clones and misses some; the assay was immunoSEQ multiplex PCR. That table supplies the V and J calls and clone size; D and trimming were determined from the DNA. Of around 250,000 clones in the sample, 86% were seen once. Researchers sorted participants into cohorts using their self-reported clinical history.

Sequencing input: PBMCs or T cells enriched from blood (not recorded which). V and J are TRBV5-5 and TRBJ2-3; D not certain. The origin of this receptor is a woman in her forties or fifties who had recovered from COVID-19. CDR3 sequence: CASSVRGLADTQYF. The CDR3 DNA reads TGTGCCAGCAGCGTGAGAGGTTTGGCAGATACGCAGTATTTT.